One and the same sample provided the 27 T cell receptor beta chains below, sequenced in a study of cytomegalovirus exposure and HLA in healthy donors. With 60 Vbeta and 13 Jbeta primers, the PCR was carried out. The data were produced by immunoSEQ multiplex PCR, yet TCRdb's version contains in-frame clones alone and is incomplete. The table has some 130,000 clones, 80% to 90% seen once. Source material: PBMCs. The receptors originated from a male donor in good health and CMV-seropositive.

V gene TRBV29-1 combines with J gene TRBJ1-2; D is undetermined. Between the trimmed V and J ends, which lost 3 bases and 6 bases, there was a span of 14 bases. The CDR3 consists of 13 residues. Germline CDR1 is SQVTM and CDR2 is ANQGSEA. CDR3 protein: CSVEPYVDNGYTF. The CDR3 DNA sequence: TGCAGCGTTGAGCCATACGTTGACAATGGCTACACCTTC.

In its sample, this clone was seen a few times. J is TRBJ2-7 and V is TRBV11-3; the match to TRBD2 covers 7 bases. The CDR3 runs to 14 residues. The J segment lost 5 bases and the V segment lost 3 bases, leaving 7 bases of the junction unmatched. Germline V gene data show CDR1 as SGHNT and CDR2 as YENEEA. The DNA for the CDR3 is TGTGCCAGCAGCTTCGGGGGGTCCGTACACGAGCAGTACTTC. Its protein product is CASSFGGSVHEQYF. The complete variable domain, with remaining parts taken from reference TRBV11-3 and TRBJ2-7, reads EAGVVQSPRYKIIEKKQPVAFWCNPISGHNTLYWYLQNLGQGPELLIRYENEEAVDDSQLPKDRFSAERLKGVDSTLKIQPAELGDSAVYLCASSFGGSVHEQYFGPGTRLTVT.

The chain employs TRBV6-1 and TRBJ2-4, with D uncertain. V lost 2 bases and J lost 5, with 7 bases in between. This CDR3 contains 13 residues. Per the germline V gene, CDR1 is MNHNS and CDR2 is SASEGT. Here the CDR3 DNA reads TGTGCCAGCAGTGAACAGGTCCAAAACATTCAGTACTTC. Protein: CASSEQVQNIQYF.

The CDR3: CASSPGLEAETQYF. CDR3 bases: TGTGCCAGCAGTCCGGGACTAGAGGCAGAGACCCAGTACTTC. This chain uses TRBV2 with TRBJ2-5, with 8 bases that match TRBD2. The length of the CDR3 is 14 residues. V lost 5 bases and J lost 4; bases outside the gene matches: 6. Germline-derived CDR1 and CDR2 are SNHLY and FYNNEI.

The V gene is TRBV11-3, the J gene TRBJ2-1, with D perhaps TRBD2 (6 bases). Looked up from germline, CDR1 is SGHNT and CDR2 is YENEEA. CDR3 size: 13 residues. V shed 5 bases and J shed 9 bases, with 14 bases lying between them. This CDR3 is CASSPRGRREQFF. The CDR3 DNA sequence: TGTGCCAGCAGCCCCAGAGGGAGGCGTGAGCAGTTCTTC.

The chain uses TRBV18 and TRBJ2-3; TRBD1 might be the D (6 bases). Germline lookup yields CDR1 KGHSH and CDR2 LQKENI. The germline V and J ends were trimmed by 5 bases and 4 bases, with 13 bases remaining between them. CDR3 length: 14 amino acids. The CDR3 protein is CASSTDRSADTQYF. The CDR3 coding sequence is TGTGCCAGCTCAACCGACAGGTCCGCAGATACGCAGTATTTT. Combining the CDR3 with reference TRBV18 and TRBJ2-3 gives the whole variable domain NAGVMQNPRHLVRRRGQEARLRCSPMKGHSHVYWYRQLPEEGLKFMVYLQKENIIDESGMPKERFSAEFPKEGPSILRIQQVVRGDSAAYFCASSTDRSADTQYFGPGTRLTVL.

This clone was detected only once. The chain combines TRBV28 with TRBJ2-3; D is possibly TRBD2 (6 bases). V lost 5 bases and J 2 bases, leaving 14 bases between the germline ends. This CDR3 has 15 amino acids. Per the germline V gene, CDR1 is MDHEN and CDR2 is SYDVKM. CDR3 sequence: CASSQRRAVTDTQYF. The CDR3 DNA sequence: TGTGCCAGCAGTCAGCGGAGGGCCGTCACAGATACGCAGTATTTT. The full variable domain, with the rest looked up from reference TRBV28 and TRBJ2-3, is DVKVTQSSRYLVKRTGEKVFLECVQDMDHENMFWYRQDPGLGLRLIYFSYDVKMKEKGDIPEGYSVSREKKERFSLILESASTNQTSMYLCASSQRRAVTDTQYFGPGTRLTVL.

The rearrangement uses TRBV5-4 and TRBJ2-3, with TRBD1 matching 8 bases. Germline V CDR1 and CDR2: SGHNT, YYREEE (reference sequence). The CDR3 runs to 16 residues. Unmatched junction bases numbered 11, after V lost 5 bases and J lost 3 bases. CDR3 residues: CASSHQLTGVTDTQYF. CDR3 sequence (DNA): TGTGCCAGCAGTCACCAGTTGACAGGGGTAACAGATACGCAGTATTTT.

The V gene is TRBV21-1, the J gene TRBJ1-5; the table's TRBD1 call for D was not verified on the DNA. TRBV21-1 is a pseudogene locus. The CDR3 runs to 14 residues. The CDR3: CASSKDHSDQPQHF. DNA for the CDR3: TGTGCCAGCAGCAAAGACCACAGTGATCAGCCCCAGCATTTT.

The rearrangement links TRBV27 to TRBJ2-3, with 8 positions matching TRBD2. V lost 5 bases, J lost 1 base, and 5 bases stayed unmatched. Per germline, CDR1 MNHEY and CDR2 SMNVEV (reference sequence). The CDR3 is made up of 15 amino acids. The CDR3 bases are TGTGCCAGCAGTCCAATAGCGGGGCGCACAGATACGCAGTATTTT. It yields the protein CASSPIAGRTDTQYF.

This clone has only a few counts. The chain has TRBV9 and TRBJ1-1; D gene ambiguous. The CDR3 contains 14 residues. The V gene lost 0 bases and the J gene lost 0 bases, with 6 bases spanning the gap. The germline CDR1 and CDR2 sequences are SGDLS and YYNGEE. CDR3 loop: CASSVGRMNTEAFF. The DNA of the CDR3 is TGTGCCAGCAGCGTAGGGAGGATGAACACTGAAGCTTTCTTT.

The rearrangement links TRBV5-1 to TRBJ2-5; D call uncertain. Near its end, the DNA agrees better with TRBJ2-7, so the J call may be wrong. Germline CDR1 is SGHRS and CDR2 is YFSETQ. There are 11 residues in the CDR3. CDR3 sequence (DNA): TGCGCCAGCAGCGTGAACTACGAGCAGTACTTC. Translated, it gives CASSVNYEQYF.

V and J are TRBV7-9 and TRBJ2-4; 9 bases are a match to TRBD1. Germline V gives CDR1 SEHNR, CDR2 FQNEAQ (reference sequence). The CDR3 has 19 residues. With V trimmed by 5 bases and J by 0 bases, 14 bases remained unmatched. The CDR3 bases are TGTGCCAGCAGCCTAAACAGGGGGCAAGGGCTTCTAGCCAAAAACATTCAGTACTTC. It specifies CASSLNRGQGLLAKNIQYF.

The chain recombines TRBV13 with TRBJ2-3, with 9 nucleotides matching TRBD2. Germline CDR1 is PRHDT and CDR2 is FYEKMQ (reference sequence). CDR3 size: 14 residues. V shed 6 bases and J 9 bases; nucleotides not matched to a gene: 10. The CDR3 DNA sequence: TGTGCCAGCAGTTACCCTAGCGGGAACTGGACGCAGTATTTT. As protein: CASSYPSGNWTQYF.

J is TRBJ1-1 and V is TRBV28; D ambiguous. There are 13 residues in the CDR3. Germline loops: CDR1 MDHEN, CDR2 SYDVKM. V lost 10 bases to trimming and J lost 8 bases, with 20 bases between them. As DNA, the CDR3 is TGTGCCACCCGACTTGACGGACTTGTAGAAGCTTTCTTT. It codes for CATRLDGLVEAFF.

This clone appeared a single time. This chain uses TRBV4-3 with TRBJ2-2; TRBD2 agrees at 8 bases. The V and J ends lost 5 bases and 7 bases, in that order; junction bases with no gene match: 6. CDR3 size: 14 residues. CDR1 and CDR2 (germline): LGHNA, YSLEER. In DNA form, the CDR3 reads TGCGCCAGCAGCTCCTGGAGCGGGAGCGGGGAGCTGTTTTTT. Its protein is CASSSWSGSGELFF.

The J gene is TRBJ2-1, the V gene TRBV27; no reliable D call. The CDR3 covers 15 residues. V lost 2 bases to trimming and J lost 5 bases, with 13 bases between them. Germline CDR1 MNHEY, CDR2 SMNVEV (reference sequence). This CDR3 reads CASSLMAELHNEQFF. Here the CDR3 DNA reads TGTGCCAGCAGTTTAATGGCGGAACTCCACAATGAGCAGTTCTTC.

The V call is TRBV28, the J call TRBJ1-4, with TRBD1 matching over 7 bases. CDR1 and CDR2 (germline): MDHEN, SYDVKM. The CDR3 covers 14 residues. V lost 3 bases to trimming and J lost 8 bases; unmatched junction nucleotides: 6. CDR3 nucleotides: TGTGCCAGCAGTTTTCAAGGGGGCGACGAAAAACTGTTTTTT. Translating gives CASSFQGGDEKLFF.

The chain has TRBV7-2 and TRBJ2-5; 11 positions agree with TRBD2. The J call may be incorrect, as the DNA end agrees better with TRBJ2-7. Germline-derived CDR1 and CDR2 are SGHTA and FQGNSA. The CDR3 spans 17 residues. The CDR3 nucleotides read TGTGCCAGCAGCTGGGCCCGTGCTAGCGGGGGGACGTACGAGCAGTACTTC. Encoded protein: CASSWARASGGTYEQYF.

This clone was detected only a few times. The gene calls are TRBV7-3 and TRBJ2-7, with D tentatively TRBD2 (6 bases). Germline V lookup: CDR1 SGHTA, CDR2 FQGTGA. V lost 4 bases and J 9 bases, leaving 13 bases between the germline ends. The CDR3 covers 12 residues. The DNA for the CDR3 is TGTGCCAGCAGCTACGACGGGACTCGGCAGTACTTC. Amino acid sequence: CASSYDGTRQYF. The entire variable domain, with the rest obtained from reference TRBV7-3 and TRBJ2-7, is as follows: GAGVSQTPSNKVTEKGKYVELRCDPISGHTALYWYRQSLGQGPEFLIYFQGTGAADDSGLPNDRFFAVRPEGSVSTLKIQRTERGDSAVYLCASSYDGTRQYFGPGTRLTVT.

About this clone itself: A junction boundary mismatches the germline segment, possibly from a read error. The rearrangement uses TRBV7-7 and TRBJ2-2; 7 nucleotides align to TRBD1. Per the germline V gene, CDR1 is SSHAT and CDR2 is FNYEAQ (reference sequence). The CDR3 length is 13 residues. The CDR3 bases are TGTGCTAGCAGCCAGGGACAGACCGGGGAGCTGTTTTTT. Protein sequence: CASSQGQTGELFF.

The V gene is TRBV7-2, the J gene TRBJ2-7, with a weak D call TRBD2 (7 bases). Germline values: CDR1 SGHTA, CDR2 FQGNSA. V was clipped by 8 bases and J by 2 bases, with 19 bases between them. CDR3 size: 15 residues. The CDR3 DNA reads TGTGCCAGCCATCTAGGGGGGGCCCGAACCTACGAGCAGTACTTC. As protein: CASHLGGARTYEQYF.

The V and J genes are TRBV9 and TRBJ2-1; weak D call: TRBD2 (5 bases). This CDR3 spans 16 amino acids. V gave up 0 bases and J gave up 0 bases, with 10 bases separating them. Germline V gene lookup returns CDR1 SGDLS and CDR2 YYNGEE. The CDR3 loop is CASSVGGGGSYNEQFF. Here the CDR3 DNA reads TGTGCCAGCAGCGTAGGAGGAGGAGGCTCCTACAATGAGCAGTTCTTC.

The chain carries TRBV5-4 and TRBJ2-2; D is uncertain. Germline values: CDR1 SGHNT, CDR2 YYREEE (reference sequence). V was clipped by 0 bases and J by 6 bases, with 9 bases between them. This CDR3 spans 14 amino acids. CDR3 in amino acids: CASSLEGVAGELFF. CDR3 bases: TGTGCCAGCAGCTTGGAAGGAGTAGCCGGGGAGCTGTTTTTT.

The CDR3 DNA is TGTGCCAGCAGCCTGGTAGCGGGAGAGTCGTACGAGCAGTACTTC. Translating it yields CASSLVAGESYEQYF. V and J are TRBV7-3 and TRBJ2-7, with 9 nucleotides matching TRBD2. There are 15 residues in the CDR3. CDR1 and CDR2 from the germline V gene are SGHTA and FQGTGA. V lost 5 bases, J lost 4 bases, and 9 bases stayed unmatched.

The CDR3 loop reads CASSIQGGNQPQHF. The CDR3 bases are TGTGCCAGTAGTATTCAGGGGGGCAATCAGCCCCAGCATTTT. The chain links TRBV19 to TRBJ1-5, with 7 positions matching TRBD1. Trimming at V came to 3 bases and at J to 2 bases, leaving 1 base not matched to a gene. Germline values: CDR1 LNHDA, CDR2 SQIVND (reference sequence). The CDR3 totals 14 residues.

The CDR3 DNA is TGTGCCAGCAGCTTGGGCAGTTTAGCGGGAGCGGGCACAGATACGCAGTATTTT. Residues: CASSLGSLAGAGTDTQYF. The chain combines TRBV7-9 with TRBJ2-3; 9 nucleotides match TRBD2. Trimming took 3 bases from V and 1 from J; bases not matched to a gene: 11. Germline V lookup: CDR1 SEHNR, CDR2 FQNEAQ (reference sequence). CDR3 length equals 18 residues.